This T cell receptor beta chain was sequenced in a study of T cells in Graves' hyperthyroidism and ophthalmopathy (dated by TCRdb to the late 2010s). About the investigation overall: Peripheral blood samples were taken at initial diagnosis, before any treatment was given. An independent validation cohort of around 20 hyperthyroidism patients and over 15 patients who later progressed to ophthalmopathy tested prospective prediction of ophthalmopathy. Once sampling was done, hyperthyroidism patients were given methimazole at a starting dose of 30 mg daily, whereas ophthalmopathy patients were given high-dose intravenous methylprednisolone. The 100 discovery patients were randomly split 7:3 into training and test sets. The paper reports TCR Vbeta CDR3 sequencing of approximately 140 peripheral blood samples: around 45 ophthalmopathy, some 80 hyperthyroidism and approximately 17 progressor patients. To identify distinguishing TCR V-J signatures, a discovery cohort of 90 to 100 patients was used, comprising approximately 40 with Graves' ophthalmopathy and 57 with stable Graves' hyperthyroidism. In roughly six Graves' hyperthyroidism patients, the study also compared T-cell repertoires from thyroid tissue with T-cell repertoires from blood. What the study reported, not specific to this receptor: A model built on a 13 V-J signature distinguished ophthalmopathy from stable hyperthyroidism, reaching about 88% sensitivity and approximately 81% specificity in cross-validation and 80%/75% in testing. During validation, the model predicted progression to ophthalmopathy a median of approximately 7 months ahead of onset, with around 70% sensitivity and roughly 75% specificity. Blood samples also contained most of the expanded thyroid clonotypes (frequency above 0.001), which suggests that blood repertoires may reflect thyroid immune responses. No statistical method was used to set the sample size in advance, and investigators knew the group allocation.

TCR beta CDR3 regions were amplified from RNA transcripts. A first-round RT-PCR of the TCR CDR3 used the HTBI primer set with the Qiagen OneStep RT-PCR kit. Libraries were constructed in a second round of multiplex PCR, after which size selection and purification were carried out. The libraries were sequenced on an Illumina HiSeq2000 using paired-end 100 bp reads. The source study handled its data this way. SOAPnuke was used to process the raw data, removing reads that contained adapters or uncalled bases, had a mean Phred below 15, or lacked an exact match to the constant primer or identifier. COPE v1.2.5 was used to merge the high-quality paired reads, and each unique nucleotide sequence was defined as a clonotype. MiTCR v1.1 was used to align clonotypes to the IMGT TRBV, TRBD and TRBJ reference segments. The analysis included only V-J combinations with a frequency above 0.0001, which together covered approximately 99% of the repertoires. The TCS score was defined as the ratio of F50 (clonal expansion) to E x V (chaos), calculated using BLOSUM62-based TCRdist between CDR3 peptides within each V-J. Welch's t-statistics and random forest reduced 514 V-J features to under 15, which were used in a naive Bayes classifier (R e1071). The raw public data were reprocessed by TCRdb itself: fastp quality trimming at Q25, MiXCR clonotype calling, in-frame beta chains only. Here each entry gathers all rows of one CDR3 protein and keeps the most common genes and DNA. TCRdb's processing, not the authors' own work, is the source of the V and J calls. The sample profile shows around 600,000 distinct CDR3 sequences; approximately 15% of them were found once. Together, the top ten hold more than 6% of the sample.

Cut back by 5 bases and 5 bases, the V and J ends lie 12 bases apart. According to the germline V gene (reference sequence), CDR1 reads MNHEY and CDR2 reads SMNVEV. The CDR3, cysteine through phenylalanine, is 13 amino acids long. The DNA shown is the 39-base CDR3, in frame from base 1. Ophthalmopathy patients had moderately to severely active disease, Clinical Activity Score of at least 3, NOSPECS grade of at least 4, and duration under 3 months. Patients with uncontrolled infections, other autoimmune diseases, pregnancy or lactation were excluded. Diagnoses were based on clinical symptoms, serum thyroxine and TRAb, thyroid ultrasound and orbital computed tomography. PBMCs were separated from approximately 9.9 ml of fresh peripheral blood using Ficoll-Paque density gradient centrifugation. Total RNA was extracted with Trizol reagent, and quality was checked on an Agilent 2100 Bioanalyzer. Concerning this clonotype: This receptor's antigen is unknown. Base qualities are missing; no much larger clone stands one base away.

The V and J genes are TRBV27 and TRBJ1-2; the best D guess is TRBD1, with 5 bases matching. The clonotype comes from a woman younger than 30 with Graves' ophthalmopathy. The sequencing input was blood. CDR3 loop: CASSPSTVYGYTF. At the DNA level, the sequence is TGTGCCAGCAGTCCTTCGACAGTATATGGCTACACCTTC.